The T cell receptor (beta chain) under discussion was sequenced for a study of response to subunit inactivated influenza vaccine. The study's findings and limits: Authors suggested few new T cells are recruited by each seasonal influenza vaccination.

This clonotype came up many times. Its matching antigen is unknown. Each CDR3 protein is one row after TCRdb ran MiXCR on the RT-PCR reads. The sample shows hundreds of thousands of distinct CDR3 sequences, about 15% of them seen only once. The CDR3 is 15 amino acids. With 6 bases removed from V and 0 bases from J, the gap between germline ends came to 11 bases. Germline V gene data show CDR1 as SGHVS and CDR2 as FQNEAQ. The source material was PBMCs from blood, sampled 14 to 15 days before vaccination. This clonotype was obtained from a man between 45 and 60 years old who received an inactivated influenza vaccine. This chain connects TRBV7-8 to TRBJ2-2; weak D call: TRBD1 (5 bases). CDR3 nucleotides: TGTGCCAGCAGACAGGCCGAAACGAACACCGGGGAGCTGTTTTTT. Protein sequence: CASRQAETNTGELFF.